The T cell receptor beta chain described here comes from a study of T-cell reconstitution after alpha-beta-depleted transplantation in children (dated by TCRdb to the mid-2010s). At the level of the whole study: T-cell immune reconstitution after TCRalphabeta/CD19-depleted allogeneic hematopoietic cell transplantation in children was quantitatively tracked in the study by means of TCR repertoire profiling. Broader findings and caveats from the paper: In some patients, high TCRbeta diversity at day 60 was attributed to recipient T cells and intrathymic progenitors that had survived conditioning. Hyperexpanded clone frequencies declined over subsequent months; after one year, T-cell counts and TCRbeta diversity were mostly attributed to newly produced T cells. The apparently early alphabetaT-cell count recovery about two months after transplant was reportedly dependent on only several hundred rapidly expanded clones derived from non-depleted graft cells.

The sample's treatment or condition label, in plain terms: allogeneic hematopoietic cell transplantation with graft depleted of TCRalphabeta T cells and CD19 B cells. TCRalphabeta/CD19-depleted allogeneic hematopoietic cell grafts were given to the transplant recipients, all of whom were children. The library was made by PCR. For sequencing, an Illumina HiSeq 2500 was employed. To normalize quantification of the TCRbeta repertoire, the TCR libraries were built with molecular barcoding that relied on unique molecular identifiers. TCRdb trimmed public reads at Q25 via fastp, called clones via MiXCR and kept in-frame beta chains. Each CDR3 protein appears once, grouped with its most common genes and DNA. The sample yields about 290,000 distinct CDR3 sequences; just over 7.5% were counted once. The top ten constitute around 10% of the sample. Looking up the germline V gene yields CDR1 MNHEY and CDR2 SVGAGI. V and J are truncated by 0 bases and 6 bases respectively, leaving an intervening sequence of 17 bases. Measured from the cysteine to the phenylalanine, the CDR3 is 16 residues long. Only the CDR3 portion is preserved as DNA: 48 bases, with reading frame beginning at the first base.

This clonotype was seen more than once but under ten times. The antigen it recognizes is unknown. No much larger clone is present one base from it, and per-base qualities are unavailable. The sequence joins TRBV6-5 to TRBJ1-2, with the D gene not clear enough to name. Sequencing was performed on peripheral blood, taken 360 days after TCRalphabeta/CD19-depleted stem cell transplant. The clonotype originates from a female patient aged 2 to 10 who had a stem cell transplant for Fanconi anemia, so the T cells may come from the graft donor. The sequence in DNA is TGTGCCAGCAGTTACTCAGCCGGACGGAGTGTGCATGGCTACACCTTC. Its protein product is CASSYSAGRSVHGYTF.